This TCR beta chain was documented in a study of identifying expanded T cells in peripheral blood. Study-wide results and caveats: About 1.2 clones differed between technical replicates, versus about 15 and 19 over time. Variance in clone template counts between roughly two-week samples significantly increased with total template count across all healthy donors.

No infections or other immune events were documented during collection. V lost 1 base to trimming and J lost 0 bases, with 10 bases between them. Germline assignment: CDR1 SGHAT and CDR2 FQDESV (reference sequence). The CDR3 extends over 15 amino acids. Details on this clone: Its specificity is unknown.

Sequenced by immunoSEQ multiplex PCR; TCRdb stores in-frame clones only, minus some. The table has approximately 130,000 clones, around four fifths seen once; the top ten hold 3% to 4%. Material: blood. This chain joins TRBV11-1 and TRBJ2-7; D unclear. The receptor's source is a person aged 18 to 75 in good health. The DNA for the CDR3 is TGTGCCAGCAGCTTAGTGTCGGAAAGCTCCTACGAGCAGTACTTC. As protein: CASSLVSESSYEQYF.